This paragraph covers one TCR beta chain sequence. No antigen is known for it. The data were taken from a study of cytomegalovirus exposure and HLA in healthy donors. Study information: Researchers previously reported finding fewer than 120 million unique TCR beta sequences from approximately 200 million T cells. Caucasian-associated ancestry cluster membership applied to 75% to 85% of a few hundred genotyped donors. Study observations and caveats: Analysis was carried out at a later point, and it linked a missense DCLRE1C variant to TCR beta V- and J-gene trimming.

13 Jbeta primers and 60 Vbeta primers were used for the PCR. Per the authors' pipeline: Counted up in a later analysis, unique TCR beta chains came to some 80 million, with about 9.9 million shared. This table comes from immunoSEQ multiplex PCR, and its TCRdb copy is limited to in-frame clones, with some not included. V, J and clone size are taken as reported in that table, and D and trimming were inferred from the DNA itself. The repertoire includes about 190,000 clones, roughly 84% of them detected once, and 1.2% sits in the top ten. The CDR3 extends over 17 amino acids. From germline, CDR1 is SGDLS and CDR2 YYNGEE. The trim removed 0 bases at V and 4 bases at J, leaving 9 bases unmatched.

This chain uses TRBV9 with TRBJ2-3; 9 nucleotides agree with TRBD2. Material for sequencing was PBMCs. This receptor was identified in a boy between 2 and 15 years old in good health and CMV-seronegative. The CDR3 DNA sequence: TGTGCCAGCAGCGTAGGGAATGCGGGGGGGCCGGCAGATACGCAGTATTTT. Translation gives CASSVGNAGGPADTQYF.